This T cell receptor beta chain was profiled in a study of post-analysis software for immune sequencing data. Unique-molecular-identifier-tagged TCR beta cDNA libraries were used. From around 0.96 to 9.9 million T cells, roughly 0.5 million cDNA molecules were obtained. MiXCR was run by TCRdb on the PCR reads, yielding one entry per CDR3 protein. The sample has 430,000 or so distinct CDR3 sequences, about 40% seen once. Overall study results and limits: Multiple sclerosis patients showed significantly lower normalized Chao1 diversity than controls did. Four or five TRBV segments, TRBV5-6, TRBV5-1 and TRBV20-1 among them, were found more frequent in patients than controls.

The CDR3 consists of 13 residues. The V gene's germline CDR1 is SNHLY and CDR2 FYNNEI. Trimming cost V 7 bases and J 6 bases; bases outside gene matches: 6. This clonotype was counted a few times. Its cognate antigen is unknown. This chain joins TRBV2 and TRBJ2-1, with 7 bases aligning to TRBD1. This receptor was identified in a girl aged 2-15 years with multiple sclerosis. The sequencing sample was made of blood. The CDR3 region has the DNA TGTGCCAGCAATAGGGACAGCTTCAATGAGCAGTTCTTC. Protein: CASNRDSFNEQFF.